Listed below are T cell receptor beta chains from one sample, sequenced in a study of identical twins. Each CDR3 protein gets one entry after TCRdb re-called the 5' RACE reads with MiXCR. Among 550,000 to 800,000 distinct CDR3 sequences listed, under 8.5% were seen once. The same specimen was also included in a second study, on yellow fever vaccine responses in identical twins.

The sample was PBMCs. All receptors come from a woman in her late teens or twenties in good health. Each CDR3 is given with its conserved first and last residue. The D gene is left open where the match is weak. The listing skips clone size in some rows; elsewhere it reads once, few, many or a size class.

J: TRBJ1-6
size: .
D: .
V: TRBV28
DNA: TGTGCCAGCAGTCCATACTCATGGGATACCTATAATTCACCCCTCCACTTT
CDR3: CASSPYSWDTYNSPLHF

J: TRBJ2-2
size: many
D: .
V: TRBV12-3/TRBV12-4
DNA: TGTGCCAGCATTAAAGGGGAGGTCACCGGGGAGCTGTTTTTT
CDR3: CASIKGEVTGELFF

J: TRBJ2-1
size: many
D: TRBD2
V: TRBV12-3/TRBV12-4
DNA: TGTGCCAGCAGTTTAGCGGGACTAGCGGGAGTGAGGAATGAGCAGTTCTTC
CDR3: CASSLAGLAGVRNEQFF

J: TRBJ2-5
size: .
D: .
V: TRBV5-1
DNA: TGCGCCAGCAGCTTGGCCGGAGGCTACTCCCAAGAGACCCAGTACTTC
CDR3: CASSLAGGYSQETQYF

J: TRBJ2-7
size: many
D: .
V: TRBV12-3/TRBV12-4
DNA: TGTGCCAGCAGTTTTTCCGGGGTGACCTACGAGCAGTACTTC
CDR3: CASSFSGVTYEQYF

J: TRBJ2-2
size: few
D: TRBD1
V: TRBV4-1
DNA: TGCGCCAGCAGCCAAGATCAGGGGGTTCGAGGCACCGGGGAGCTGTTTTTT
CDR3: CASSQDQGVRGTGELFF

J: TRBJ2-7
size: many
D: TRBD1
V: TRBV27
DNA: TGTGCCAGCAGTTCCACCTCGCGGGACAGGGGGAGGTACGAGCAGTACTTC
CDR3: CASSSTSRDRGRYEQYF

J: TRBJ1-6
size: .
D: TRBD1
V: TRBV5-1
DNA: TGCGCCAGCAGCTTTATGGGACAGGGAGCGTCACCCCTCCACTTT
CDR3: CASSFMGQGASPLHF

J: TRBJ2-6
size: .
D: TRBD1
V: TRBV10-3
DNA: TGTGCCATCAGTGAGTCTCGGACAGGGGCTGGGGCCAACGTCCTGACTTTC
CDR3: CAISESRTGAGANVLTF

J: TRBJ2-7
size: .
D: TRBD1
V: TRBV12-3/TRBV12-4
DNA: TGTGCCAGCAGTCCCTGGACAGGATACGAGCAGTACTTC
CDR3: CASSPWTGYEQYF

J: TRBJ2-1
size: few
D: TRBD1
V: TRBV2
DNA: TGTGCCAGCAGTGAAACAGGGGGCTACAATGAGCAGTTCTTC
CDR3: CASSETGGYNEQFF

J: TRBJ2-7
size: few
D: TRBD2
V: TRBV29-1
DNA: TGCAGCGTTGAAGATCCGGGACTAGCGGCATCCTACGAGCAGTACTTC
CDR3: CSVEDPGLAASYEQYF

J: TRBJ2-5
size: few
D: .
V: TRBV7-2
DNA: TGTGCCAGCAGCTTTGGGGGTACCCAAGAGACCCAGTACTTC
CDR3: CASSFGGTQETQYF

J: TRBJ2-7
size: few
D: TRBD1
V: TRBV12-3/TRBV12-4
DNA: TGTGCCAGCAGTCAGCAGACAGGGACCTACGAGCAGTACTTC
CDR3: CASSQQTGTYEQYF

J: TRBJ2-7
size: few
D: .
V: TRBV20-1
DNA: TGCAGTGCTAGAGGCAGGGTCAACGACGAGCAGTACTTC
CDR3: CSARGRVNDEQYF

J: TRBJ2-7
size: many
D: TRBD2
V: TRBV10-3
DNA: TGTGCCATCAGTCGGACTAGTGCCTACGAGCAGTACTTC
CDR3: CAISRTSAYEQYF

J: TRBJ2-3
size: .
D: .
V: TRBV2
DNA: TGTGCCAGCAGTGAGGTGGGGGCTTCGTTCACAGATACGCAGTATTTT
CDR3: CASSEVGASFTDTQYF

J: TRBJ1-1
size: many
D: .
V: TRBV18
DNA: TGTGCCAGCTCAATTACCGAGCGAGGCACTGAAGCTTTCTTT
CDR3: CASSITERGTEAFF

J: TRBJ2-1
size: many
D: .
V: TRBV4-1
DNA: TGCGCCAGCAGCCAAGCCTTTGGGCGTAGCTTTGACAATGAGCAGTTCTTC
CDR3: CASSQAFGRSFDNEQFF

J: TRBJ2-2
size: .
D: TRBD1
V: TRBV12-3/TRBV12-4
DNA: TGTGCCAGCAGCCGCGCCGGGACAGGGGGCACCGGGGAGCTGTTTTTT
CDR3: CASSRAGTGGTGELFF

J: TRBJ1-5
size: few
D: TRBD1
V: TRBV2
DNA: TGTGCCAGCAGTGGGGACCTTTGGACAGGGCTTGGTCAGCCCCAGCATTTT
CDR3: CASSGDLWTGLGQPQHF

J: TRBJ2-3
size: few
D: .
V: TRBV7-9
DNA: TGTGCCACCATGGGGGCTAGCACAGATACGCAGTATTTT
CDR3: CATMGASTDTQYF